A selection of T cell receptor beta chains follows, all from one sample in a study of shared clonotypes between healthy human individuals. Only in-frame clones appear in the TCRdb table, and some are missing; sequencing was by immunoSEQ multiplex PCR. Here the sample spans roughly 2,500,000 clones, over 85% being singletons. Sequencing used naive CD4+ T cells from PBMCs. The source of these receptors is a man aged 18 to 29 in good health. Some clones in this sample may be carry-over from other donors' samples. The CDR3 runs from the conserved cysteine through the conserved F or W. D genes are given only for firm matches. The size field is filled for only some rows; it gives once, few, many or a size class.

clone_size: -; cdr3_length: 11; d_call: -; j_call: TRBJ1-2; v_call: TRBV20-1; cdr3_nt: TGCAGTGGTTCCGTCGACTATGGCTACACCTTC; cdr3_aa: CSGSVDYGYTF
clone_size: -; cdr3_length: 15; d_call: -; j_call: TRBJ2-5; v_call: TRBV9; cdr3_nt: TGTGCCAGCAGCGTTTCAGGGGAGGTGGGAGAGACCCAGTACTTC; cdr3_aa: CASSVSGEVGETQYF
clone_size: -; cdr3_length: 15; d_call: -; j_call: TRBJ2-1; v_call: TRBV7-3; cdr3_nt: TGTGCCAGCAGCTTAATGGCGGGACCGGTCAATGAGCAGTTCTTC; cdr3_aa: CASSLMAGPVNEQFF
clone_size: -; cdr3_length: 15; d_call: -; j_call: TRBJ2-1; v_call: TRBV18; cdr3_nt: TGTGCCAGCTCAGACAGACAGGATGGGCAGGGTGAGCAGTTCTTC; cdr3_aa: CASSDRQDGQGEQFF
clone_size: -; cdr3_length: 13; d_call: -; j_call: TRBJ1-5; v_call: TRBV28; cdr3_nt: TGTGCCAGCAGTTGGAACAGGGCTCAGCCCCAGCATTTT; cdr3_aa: CASSWNRAQPQHF
clone_size: few; cdr3_length: 12; d_call: -; j_call: TRBJ1-5; v_call: TRBV28; cdr3_nt: TGTGCCAGTACGGGAAGCAATCAGCCCCAGCATTTT; cdr3_aa: CASTGSNQPQHF
clone_size: -; cdr3_length: 11; d_call: -; j_call: TRBJ2-7; v_call: TRBV29-1; cdr3_nt: TGCAGCGTTAGCAGGGGTTACGAGCAGTACTTC; cdr3_aa: CSVSRGYEQYF
clone_size: -; cdr3_length: 15; d_call: -; j_call: TRBJ2-1; v_call: TRBV7-3; cdr3_nt: TGTGCCAGCAGCTTAGGAGAGGGCCCCTACAATGAGCAGTTCTTC; cdr3_aa: CASSLGEGPYNEQFF
clone_size: -; cdr3_length: 15; d_call: -; j_call: TRBJ2-7; v_call: TRBV6-6; cdr3_nt: TGTGCCAGTTGGTTCGGCGGAAACCCTGGCTACGAGCAGTACTTC; cdr3_aa: CASWFGGNPGYEQYF
clone_size: -; cdr3_length: 12; d_call: -; j_call: TRBJ2-7; v_call: TRBV18; cdr3_nt: TGTGCCAGCTCACCAGGGGGTTACGAGCAGTACTTC; cdr3_aa: CASSPGGYEQYF
clone_size: -; cdr3_length: 12; d_call: -; j_call: TRBJ1-2; v_call: TRBV25-1; cdr3_nt: TGTGCCAGCAGGAAGGAGGACTATGGCTACACCTTC; cdr3_aa: CASRKEDYGYTF
clone_size: -; cdr3_length: 15; d_call: -; j_call: TRBJ1-1; v_call: TRBV25-1; cdr3_nt: TGTGCCACCAGAGCCCCGGGGGCGATGAACACTGAAGCTTTCTTT; cdr3_aa: CATRAPGAMNTEAFF
clone_size: -; cdr3_length: 12; d_call: -; j_call: TRBJ2-1; v_call: TRBV19; cdr3_nt: TGTGCCAGTAGTATTCGCGACAATGAGCAGTTCTTC; cdr3_aa: CASSIRDNEQFF
clone_size: once; cdr3_length: 15; d_call: -; j_call: TRBJ1-5; v_call: TRBV28; cdr3_nt: TGTGCCAGCAGTTTGGGACGGACCTTCAATCAGCCCCAGCATTTT; cdr3_aa: CASSLGRTFNQPQHF
clone_size: -; cdr3_length: 14; d_call: -; j_call: TRBJ1-2; v_call: TRBV18; cdr3_nt: TGTGCCAGCTCACCAGAGGGAATCAACTATGGCTACACCTTC; cdr3_aa: CASSPEGINYGYTF
clone_size: -; cdr3_length: 15; d_call: -; j_call: TRBJ2-7; v_call: TRBV9; cdr3_nt: TGTGCCAGCACCCCCGGAGGAGTAGGGGGCTACGAGCAGTACTTC; cdr3_aa: CASTPGGVGGYEQYF
clone_size: -; cdr3_length: 13; d_call: TRBD2; j_call: TRBJ2-1; v_call: TRBV5-6; cdr3_nt: TGTGCCAGCATCAGCGGGAGGGCCCTTGAGCAGTTCTTC; cdr3_aa: CASISGRALEQFF
clone_size: -; cdr3_length: 13; d_call: -; j_call: TRBJ1-2; v_call: TRBV5-1; cdr3_nt: TGCGCCAGCAGCTCTCAGGGCGGGAGTGGCTACACCTTC; cdr3_aa: CASSSQGGSGYTF
clone_size: -; cdr3_length: 14; d_call: TRBD2; j_call: TRBJ2-1; v_call: TRBV7-2; cdr3_nt: TGTGCCAGCACCCGGGGGGGGTCCGGCGATGAGCAGTTCTTC; cdr3_aa: CASTRGGSGDEQFF
clone_size: once; cdr3_length: 14; d_call: -; j_call: TRBJ1-1; v_call: TRBV15; cdr3_nt: TGTGCCACCAGCTCCCGAGCCCAGAACCCTGAAGCTTTCTTT; cdr3_aa: CATSSRAQNPEAFF
clone_size: -; cdr3_length: 16; d_call: -; j_call: TRBJ2-2; v_call: TRBV21-1; cdr3_nt: TGTGCCAGCAGCAAAGACCCAGGACAGGGGTCCGGGGAGCTGTTTTTT; cdr3_aa: CASSKDPGQGSGELFF
clone_size: once; cdr3_length: 14; d_call: -; j_call: TRBJ2-3; v_call: TRBV18; cdr3_nt: TGTGCCAGCTCAGCCACACAGTACACAGATACGCAGTATTTT; cdr3_aa: CASSATQYTDTQYF
clone_size: -; cdr3_length: 13; d_call: -; j_call: TRBJ2-1; v_call: TRBV11-2; cdr3_nt: TGTGCCAGCAGCTTAGATTTGTTGAGGGAGCAGTTCTTC; cdr3_aa: CASSLDLLREQFF
clone_size: -; cdr3_length: 15; d_call: TRBD1; j_call: TRBJ2-7; v_call: TRBV9; cdr3_nt: TGTGCCAGCAGCGTGACGGGACAGGGTTCCAACGAGCAGTACTTC; cdr3_aa: CASSVTGQGSNEQYF
clone_size: -; cdr3_length: 15; d_call: -; j_call: TRBJ2-7; v_call: TRBV15; cdr3_nt: TGTGCCACCAGCAGAGTGGACTCCTTCTCCTACGAGCAGTACTTC; cdr3_aa: CATSRVDSFSYEQYF
clone_size: -; cdr3_length: 13; d_call: -; j_call: TRBJ1-5; v_call: TRBV14; cdr3_nt: TGTGCCAGCAGCCAAGATGCCGATCAGCCCCAGCATTTT; cdr3_aa: CASSQDADQPQHF
clone_size: -; cdr3_length: 13; d_call: -; j_call: TRBJ2-7; v_call: TRBV5-4; cdr3_nt: TGTGCCAGCAGCACGGACCCTACCGGCGAGCAGTACTTC; cdr3_aa: CASSTDPTGEQYF
clone_size: -; cdr3_length: 14; d_call: -; j_call: TRBJ1-4; v_call: TRBV28; cdr3_nt: TGTGCCAGCATCGACGGGGGGTCTAATGAAAAACTGTTTTTT; cdr3_aa: CASIDGGSNEKLFF
clone_size: -; cdr3_length: 15; d_call: -; j_call: TRBJ1-2; v_call: TRBV7-2; cdr3_nt: TGTGCCAGCAGCTTACAAACAGATACCCTCTATGGCTACACCTTC; cdr3_aa: CASSLQTDTLYGYTF
clone_size: -; cdr3_length: 14; d_call: -; j_call: TRBJ2-3; v_call: TRBV5-1; cdr3_nt: TGCGCCAGCAGCTCGCCTCAGAGCACAGATACGCAGTATTTT; cdr3_aa: CASSSPQSTDTQYF
clone_size: -; cdr3_length: 15; d_call: -; j_call: TRBJ2-2; v_call: TRBV7-2; cdr3_nt: TGTGCCAGCAGCTTGAGAACAGGAGACACCGGGGAGCTGTTTTTT; cdr3_aa: CASSLRTGDTGELFF
clone_size: -; cdr3_length: 14; d_call: -; j_call: TRBJ2-3; v_call: TRBV6-5; cdr3_nt: TGTGCCAGCAGGAGGGGCGCACGCACAGATACGCAGTATTTT; cdr3_aa: CASRRGARTDTQYF
clone_size: -; cdr3_length: 14; d_call: -; j_call: TRBJ2-5; v_call: TRBV14; cdr3_nt: TGTGCCAGCAGCCAAGCCGGGTCTTGGGAGACCCAGTACTTC; cdr3_aa: CASSQAGSWETQYF
clone_size: -; cdr3_length: 15; d_call: -; j_call: TRBJ2-1; v_call: TRBV9; cdr3_nt: TGTGCCAGCAGCGTAGAGGGGGGCTCCTACAATGAGCAGTTCTTC; cdr3_aa: CASSVEGGSYNEQFF
clone_size: -; cdr3_length: 15; d_call: -; j_call: TRBJ2-7; v_call: TRBV4-1; cdr3_nt: TGCGCCAGCAGCCAAGCCTGGACTCAAGACCGCACACAGTACTTC; cdr3_aa: CASSQAWTQDRTQYF
clone_size: -; cdr3_length: 13; d_call: -; j_call: TRBJ1-2; v_call: TRBV9; cdr3_nt: TGTGCCAGCAGCGTAGCGGCCAGGAGCGGCTACACCTTC; cdr3_aa: CASSVAARSGYTF
clone_size: -; cdr3_length: 14; d_call: -; j_call: TRBJ2-1; v_call: TRBV28; cdr3_nt: TGTGCCAGCAGGAGGGGATACTCCTACAATGAGCAGTTCTTC; cdr3_aa: CASRRGYSYNEQFF
clone_size: -; cdr3_length: 14; d_call: -; j_call: TRBJ2-7; v_call: TRBV5-1; cdr3_nt: TGCGCCAGCAGCCGTACAGACGGATTCTACGAGCAGTACTTC; cdr3_aa: CASSRTDGFYEQYF